The rows below give T cell receptor beta chains drawn from one sample of a study of immune evolution from preneoplasia to lung adenocarcinoma. The method was immunoSEQ multiplex PCR; TCRdb's version includes in-frame clones alone and lacks a portion of them. The sample shows tens of thousands of clones, around 74% of them seen only once. Specimen: FFPE invasive lung adenocarcinoma tissue. The receptors were gathered from a person aged 60 to 70 with invasive lung adenocarcinoma. Some clones in this sample may be carry-over from other donors' samples. Both conserved end residues are part of each CDR3. A D gene is named only where the DNA matches it firmly. Expanded clones get a size class; other rows say once, few or many, or leave the size out.

j_call: TRBJ1-1; clone_size: -; d_call: -; v_call: TRBV30; cdr3_nt: TGTGCCTGGAGTCCGAGCGGCACTGAAGCTTTCTTT; cdr3_aa: CAWSPSGTEAFF
j_call: TRBJ2-1; clone_size: -; d_call: -; v_call: TRBV5-1; cdr3_nt: TGCGCCAGCCACCAGCTAGGAGCTTTCAGCAATGAGCAGTTCTTC; cdr3_aa: CASHQLGAFSNEQFF
j_call: TRBJ2-3; clone_size: -; d_call: -; v_call: TRBV7-9; cdr3_nt: TGTGCCAGCAGCTTAGGACAGCGGTCCACAGATACGCAGTATTTT; cdr3_aa: CASSLGQRSTDTQYF
j_call: TRBJ1-2; clone_size: -; d_call: -; v_call: TRBV4-2; cdr3_nt: TGTGCCAGCAGCCAAGATTCGGCAGTCTATGGCTACACCTTC; cdr3_aa: CASSQDSAVYGYTF
j_call: TRBJ2-7; clone_size: -; d_call: TRBD2; v_call: TRBV6-1; cdr3_nt: TGTGCCAGCAGTGAAGCTAGAACTAGCGGGAGTAGATACGAGCAGTACTTC; cdr3_aa: CASSEARTSGSRYEQYF
j_call: TRBJ2-1; clone_size: -; d_call: -; v_call: TRBV5-5; cdr3_nt: TGTGCCAGCAGCTGGAGGGATGAGCAGTTCTTC; cdr3_aa: CASSWRDEQFF
j_call: TRBJ1-4; clone_size: -; d_call: TRBD1; v_call: TRBV19; cdr3_nt: TGTGCCAGTAGTGTTCCGGGACAGGGAAATGAAAAACTGTTTTTT; cdr3_aa: CASSVPGQGNEKLFF
j_call: TRBJ1-4; clone_size: -; d_call: TRBD1; v_call: TRBV7-2; cdr3_nt: TGTGCCAGCAGCTCGGGACAGGCAACTAATGAAAAACTGTTTTTT; cdr3_aa: CASSSGQATNEKLFF
j_call: TRBJ1-2; clone_size: once; d_call: -; v_call: TRBV5-6; cdr3_nt: TGTGCCAGCAGCTTGGTAGGCGGGGTGAGAGAGAGTGGCTACACCTTC; cdr3_aa: CASSLVGGVRESGYTF
j_call: TRBJ1-1; clone_size: once; d_call: -; v_call: TRBV7-2; cdr3_nt: TGTGCCAGCAGCCCGGACAGAGCGAACACTGAAGCTTTCTTT; cdr3_aa: CASSPDRANTEAFF
j_call: TRBJ2-7; clone_size: medium-sized; d_call: -; v_call: TRBV15; cdr3_nt: TGTGCCACCAGCAGAGTAGGACTGGGCGACGAGCAGTACTTC; cdr3_aa: CATSRVGLGDEQYF
j_call: TRBJ2-1; clone_size: -; d_call: TRBD1; v_call: TRBV5-6; cdr3_nt: TGTGCCAGCAGGACCTACAGGGGTTCTGAGTTCTTC; cdr3_aa: CASRTYRGSEFF
j_call: TRBJ1-5; clone_size: -; d_call: -; v_call: TRBV2; cdr3_nt: TGTGCCAGCAACCGGGACAAGAATCAGCCCCAGCATTTT; cdr3_aa: CASNRDKNQPQHF
j_call: TRBJ1-3; clone_size: few; d_call: -; v_call: TRBV5-1; cdr3_nt: TGCGCCAGCAGCATAACGACAGGATCTGGAAACACCATATATTTT; cdr3_aa: CASSITTGSGNTIYF
j_call: TRBJ1-1; clone_size: -; d_call: -; v_call: TRBV6-1; cdr3_nt: TGTGCCAGCATGTCGGCGGGGGAGACTGAAGCTTTCTTT; cdr3_aa: CASMSAGETEAFF
j_call: TRBJ2-1; clone_size: few; d_call: -; v_call: TRBV9; cdr3_nt: TGTGCCAGCCAGGGACCCGGGTCCACGAATGAGCAGTTCTTC; cdr3_aa: CASQGPGSTNEQFF
j_call: TRBJ2-2; clone_size: few; d_call: TRBD2; v_call: TRBV5-1; cdr3_nt: TGCGCCAGCAGCAGGACTAGCGGGAGGGCCGGGGAGCTGTTTTTT; cdr3_aa: CASSRTSGRAGELFF
j_call: TRBJ2-5; clone_size: -; d_call: TRBD2; v_call: TRBV11-2; cdr3_nt: TGTGCCAGCAGCCGCGGGACTAGCAAAGAGACCCAGTACTTC; cdr3_aa: CASSRGTSKETQYF
j_call: TRBJ2-3; clone_size: -; d_call: TRBD2; v_call: TRBV9; cdr3_nt: TGTGCCAGCAGCGATCCGGGGGGGCGTAAAGATACGCAGTATTTT; cdr3_aa: CASSDPGGRKDTQYF
j_call: TRBJ2-7; clone_size: -; d_call: -; v_call: TRBV5-4; cdr3_nt: TGTGCCAGCAGCTCCTACTCGACAGGCAGCTCCTACGAGCAGTACTTC; cdr3_aa: CASSSYSTGSSYEQYF
j_call: TRBJ2-7; clone_size: -; d_call: -; v_call: TRBV21-1; cdr3_nt: TGTGCCAGCAGCCAATTCGGGGACTACGAGCAGTACTTC; cdr3_aa: CASSQFGDYEQYF
j_call: TRBJ1-5; clone_size: -; d_call: -; v_call: TRBV6-6; cdr3_nt: TGTGCCAGCAGTTACGAAGCCCGCGCCCAGCATTTT; cdr3_aa: CASSYEARAQHF
j_call: TRBJ2-2; clone_size: -; d_call: TRBD2; v_call: TRBV11-3; cdr3_nt: TGTGCCAGCAGCCCCCTCCCCGGACTAGCGGGAGAGGGGGAGCTGTTTTTT; cdr3_aa: CASSPLPGLAGEGELFF
j_call: TRBJ1-4; clone_size: -; d_call: -; v_call: TRBV7-2; cdr3_nt: TGTGCCAGCAGCGCTGTGGGTGCAACTAATGAAAAACTGTTTTTT; cdr3_aa: CASSAVGATNEKLFF
j_call: TRBJ1-2; clone_size: -; d_call: -; v_call: TRBV30; cdr3_nt: TGTGCCTGGAGGCAGACCGGGGGCGACTATGGCTACACCTTC; cdr3_aa: CAWRQTGGDYGYTF
j_call: TRBJ2-1; clone_size: once; d_call: TRBD1; v_call: TRBV11-1; cdr3_nt: TGTGCCAGCAGCACCGACAGGGGATCCTACAATGAGCAGTTCTTC; cdr3_aa: CASSTDRGSYNEQFF
j_call: TRBJ1-4; clone_size: -; d_call: -; v_call: TRBV28; cdr3_nt: TGTGCCACCTCATATACCCAGGCGGACGAAAAACTGTTTTTT; cdr3_aa: CATSYTQADEKLFF
j_call: TRBJ1-2; clone_size: once; d_call: TRBD1; v_call: TRBV27; cdr3_nt: TGTGCCAGCAGTCCCGACAGGGGGCGAGGTGGCTACACCTTC; cdr3_aa: CASSPDRGRGGYTF